The T cell receptor (beta chain) described here comes from a study of blood T cell repertoires in COVID-19. The overall study: The samples span acute and convalescent COVID-19 from the United States, Italy and Spain. Sample material is recorded as cDNA or gDNA derived from T cells, B-cell-depleted T cells, or PBMCs.

Methods used by the authors: The assay estimated nucleated cells by amplifying reference gene primers. TCRdb keeps only in-frame clones here, not all; method: immunoSEQ multiplex PCR. V and J calls and clone size are copied from that table; D and trimming were computed from the DNA. The sample has 150,000 to 170,000 clones, about 85% seen once. Those enrolled in Seattle joined during active infection and were followed longitudinally afterward. Sequenced: peripheral blood. This receptor was obtained from an older woman with COVID-19, enrolled during active disease.

CDR3 DNA: TGTGCTAGTGGTTTGGGAACAGGGGGTAGCAATCAGCCCCAGCATTTT. Protein sequence: CASGLGTGGSNQPQHF. The rearrangement links TRBV12-5 to TRBJ1-5; 8 bases match TRBD1. The CDR3 totals 16 residues. V shed 1 base, J shed 0 bases, and the junction held 2 bases outside the gene matches. Germline V gives CDR1 LGHNT, CDR2 FRNRAP.